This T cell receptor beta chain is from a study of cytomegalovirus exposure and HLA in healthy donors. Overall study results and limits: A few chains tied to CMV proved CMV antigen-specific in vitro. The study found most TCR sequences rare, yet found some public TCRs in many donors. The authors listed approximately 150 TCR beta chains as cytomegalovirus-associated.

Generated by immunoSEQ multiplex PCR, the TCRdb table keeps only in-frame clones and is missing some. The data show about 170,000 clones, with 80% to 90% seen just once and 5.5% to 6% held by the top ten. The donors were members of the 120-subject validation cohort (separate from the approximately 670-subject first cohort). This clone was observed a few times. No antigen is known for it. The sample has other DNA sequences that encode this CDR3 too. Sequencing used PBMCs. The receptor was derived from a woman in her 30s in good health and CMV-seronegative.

CDR3 bases: TGCAGCGTCCCGAAGAACACTGAAGCTTTCTTT. It yields the protein CSVPKNTEAFF. The rearrangement uses TRBV29-1 and TRBJ1-1; D unclear. V lost 6 bases and J 1 base, leaving 6 bases between the germline ends. The V gene's germline CDR1 is SQVTM and CDR2 ANQGSEA. The length of the CDR3 is 11 residues.